The rows below give T cell receptor beta chains drawn from one sample of a study of blood T cell repertoires in COVID-19. Clones were read by immunoSEQ multiplex PCR, and TCRdb kept only the in-frame ones, dropping some. The sample includes about 170,000 clones, roughly 85% of them seen just once. The sample taken for sequencing was peripheral blood. These receptor sequences come from a woman of 80 years or more with acute or convalescent COVID-19. The CDR3 runs from the conserved cysteine through the conserved F or W. The order of the fields is clone size, J gene, D gene, V gene, CDR3 DNA, CDR3 protein. D genes are given only for firm matches. Clone sizes are given selectively: once, few, many, or a class where the clone is expanded.

>once|TRBJ2-5|TRBD2|TRBV19
TGTGCCAGTAGTACGGGACTAGCGGGACCCCAAGAGACCCAGTACTTC
CASSTGLAGPQETQYF
>NA|TRBJ1-1|TRBD1|TRBV5-5
TGTGCCAGCAGCTTGTTGACAGGGGGGGTGCTAGGAGCTTTCTTT
CASSLLTGGVLGAFF
>NA|TRBJ2-2|TRBD2|TRBV9
TGTGCCAGCAGCGTAGTAGCGGGAGCGAACACCGGGGAGCTGTTTTTT
CASSVVAGANTGELFF
>NA|TRBJ1-2|TRBD1|TRBV7-8
TGTGCCAGCAGCTCGACAGGGGGCTATGGCTACACCTTC
CASSSTGGYGYTF
>NA|TRBJ2-5|NA|TRBV27
TGTGCCAGCAGTGTGACTAGGCAAGAGACCCAGTACTTC
CASSVTRQETQYF
>NA|TRBJ2-3|TRBD1|TRBV6-1
TGTGCCAGCAGTGACAGGGACAGAGGGGGAGATACGCAGTATTTT
CASSDRDRGGDTQYF
>NA|TRBJ1-3|NA|TRBV7-6
TGTGCCAGCAGCTTAGGAGAAACTGGAAACACCATATATTTT
CASSLGETGNTIYF
>NA|TRBJ1-3|NA|TRBV5-1
TGCGCCAGCAGCTTGGCCAGTCGGAGCTCTGGAAACACCATATATTTT
CASSLASRSSGNTIYF
>NA|TRBJ2-1|TRBD2|TRBV27
TGTGCCAGCAGTACGCTGCTAGCGGGTGGAGAGCAGTTCTTC
CASSTLLAGGEQFF
>NA|TRBJ1-3|TRBD1|TRBV10-3
TGTGCCATCAGAACAGGGGGCTCTGGAAACACCATATATTTT
CAIRTGGSGNTIYF
>NA|TRBJ1-1|TRBD1|TRBV6-1
TGTGCCAGCAGTGAAAGGGGGACAGGGGGCGCGAGGGCTGAAGCTTTCTTT
CASSERGTGGARAEAFF
>NA|TRBJ1-4|NA|TRBV13
TGTGCCAGCAGCTTAGGACAGCCAGCTAATGAAAAACTGTTTTTT
CASSLGQPANEKLFF
>NA|TRBJ1-1|NA|TRBV29-1
TGCAGCGTTGAAAGGCCAGGGGCTGAAGCTTTCTTT
CSVERPGAEAFF
>NA|TRBJ2-1|TRBD2|TRBV11-2
TGTGCCAGCACGGGACTAGCGGGGAGTCCCGGGTCGGTCCATGAGCAGTTCTTC
CASTGLAGSPGSVHEQFF
>NA|TRBJ2-3|TRBD1|TRBV4-2
TGTGCCAGCAGCCAAGAGGGGACAGGGGGCTTGATCGGTACGCAGTATTTT
CASSQEGTGGLIGTQYF
>few|TRBJ2-7|TRBD2|TRBV10-1
TGCGCCAGCAGTGAGTCTATAGGGAGGGCCTACGAGCAGTACTTC
CASSESIGRAYEQYF
>NA|TRBJ1-5|NA|TRBV7-2
TGTGCCAGCAGCTTCGACAGGAATAGCAATCAGCCCCAGCATTTT
CASSFDRNSNQPQHF
>NA|TRBJ2-2|NA|TRBV25-1
TGTGCCAGCAGTGAATATCGCGGCACCGGGGAGCTGTTTTTT
CASSEYRGTGELFF
>NA|TRBJ1-2|NA|TRBV6-1
TGTGCCAGCAGTGAAGGGGAGGGGCGGAACTATGGCTACACCTTC
CASSEGEGRNYGYTF
>NA|TRBJ2-2|TRBD2|TRBV18
TGTGCCAGCTCATCCATCCTCACTAGCGGGGGGACTAACACCAGGGAGCTGTTTTTT
CASSSILTSGGTNTRELFF
>NA|TRBJ2-3|TRBD2|TRBV27
TGTGCCAGCAGTTCAGCGGGAGTTCTAGACGATACGCAGTATTTT
CASSSAGVLDDTQYF
>NA|TRBJ1-2|TRBD1|TRBV19
TGTGCCAGTAGTATGGGACGAGACAGGGTCTATGGCTACACCTTC
CASSMGRDRVYGYTF
>NA|TRBJ1-2|NA|TRBV5-6
TGTGCCAGCTCCCGGGGGATAAACTATGGCTACACCTTC
CASSRGINYGYTF
>NA|TRBJ1-1|NA|TRBV28
TGTGCCAGCATCGGGGGGGCGAACACTGAAGCTTTCTTT
CASIGGANTEAFF
>NA|TRBJ2-1|NA|TRBV5-5
TGTGCCAGCAGCTTGGAGGGCGGGGTGAGCTCCTACAATGAGCAGTTCTTC
CASSLEGGVSSYNEQFF
>NA|TRBJ1-2|NA|TRBV2
TGTGCCAGCAGGGGGGGGCCAGCCGTCTATGGCTACACCTTC
CASRGGPAVYGYTF
>NA|TRBJ1-5|NA|TRBV30
TGTGCCTGGAGTGTAGCGGGGCTTAATCAGCCCCAGCATTTT
CAWSVAGLNQPQHF
>NA|TRBJ1-2|NA|TRBV11-3
TGTGCCAGCAGCGATCTAGGGGGCTATGGCTACACCTTC
CASSDLGGYGYTF
>NA|TRBJ1-2|NA|TRBV29-1
TGCAGCGCCGGGGGGGCGGGCTATGGCTACACCTTC
CSAGGAGYGYTF
>NA|TRBJ1-4|TRBD1|TRBV10-3
TGTGCCACCGGATTAACAGGGGGCTTTGAAAAACTGTTTTTT
CATGLTGGFEKLFF
>few|TRBJ2-6|TRBD1|TRBV20-1
TGCAGTGCTAGTTCTCGACAGGGGGCCTCTGGGGCCAACGTCCTGACTTTC
CSASSRQGASGANVLTF
>NA|TRBJ2-3|TRBD2|TRBV19
TGTGCCAGTAACGGCGGGGTCGGGGGGGAGACGCAGTATTTT
CASNGGVGGETQYF
>NA|TRBJ1-2|NA|TRBV5-4
TGTGCCAGCAGCTTTAGGGGCTTGAGGTATGGCTACACCTTC
CASSFRGLRYGYTF
>once|TRBJ1-6|TRBD1|TRBV19
TGTGCCAGTAGTGCTGGACAGGGATCGGGATCACCCCTCCACTTT
CASSAGQGSGSPLHF
>NA|TRBJ2-7|TRBD1|TRBV19
TGTGCCAGTACCCACAGGGGGGCAGGTACCTACGAGCAGTACTTC
CASTHRGAGTYEQYF
>NA|TRBJ2-2|TRBD1|TRBV7-3
TGTGCCAGCAGCTCGAGACAGGGCCCGAACACCGGGGAGCTGTTTTTT
CASSSRQGPNTGELFF
>NA|TRBJ1-3|NA|TRBV7-9
TGTGCCAGCAGCCCATACGGGGACACCATATATTTT
CASSPYGDTIYF
>NA|TRBJ2-5|TRBD2|TRBV5-1
TGCGCCAGCAGCAAACTAGCGGGGGGACAAGAGACCCAGTACTTC
CASSKLAGGQETQYF
>NA|TRBJ2-1|NA|TRBV2
TGTGCCAGCAGTGAACAACCGGGACAAGGCAATGAGCAGTTCTTC
CASSEQPGQGNEQFF
>NA|TRBJ2-7|NA|TRBV7-6
TGTGCCAGCAGCCACCCACTTGGGGACAAAAAAGGCGAGCAGTACTTC
CASSHPLGDKKGEQYF
>NA|TRBJ1-5|NA|TRBV6-2/TRBV6-3
TGTGCCAGCAGTTACTCCCGACAGCAGCCCCAGCATTTT
CASSYSRQQPQHF
>once|TRBJ1-2|TRBD1|TRBV5-4
TGTGCCAGCAGCTTGGAAGGGGGCGACTATGGCTACACCTTC
CASSLEGGDYGYTF